Presented here are 11 T cell receptor beta chains from one specimen sequenced in a study of shared clonotypes between healthy human individuals. The assay was immunoSEQ multiplex PCR, and TCRdb's table has in-frame clones only and misses some. The repertoire includes millions of clones, about 92% of them detected once, and over 0.12% sits in the top ten. The specimen was naive CD4+ T cells sorted from blood. Subset described: CD45RA+ positively selected. The receptor source for this set is a man aged 18 to 29 in good health.

The genes are TRBV4-2 and TRBJ2-1; possible D gene TRBD2, 5 bases. CDR1 is LGHNA and CDR2 is YNFKEQ in the germline V gene. There are 17 residues in the CDR3. V was pared by 0 bases and J by 0 bases, with 12 bases between. CDR3 sequence (DNA): TGTGCCAGCAGCCAAGAAGAAGGTGGGAGCTCCTACAATGAGCAGTTCTTC. Protein: CASSQEEGGSSYNEQFF.

V and J are TRBV6-5 and TRBJ2-1; D is possibly TRBD1 (6 bases). The V gene lost 7 bases and the J gene lost 5 bases, with 18 bases spanning the gap. This CDR3 is 15 amino acids long. The germline CDR1 and CDR2 sequences are MNHEY and SVGAGI. The CDR3 loop reads CASKGNRDRDNEQFF. CDR3 coding DNA: TGTGCCAGCAAGGGGAACAGGGATCGGGACAATGAGCAGTTCTTC.

CDR3 DNA sequence: TGTGCCAGCGGGGGCCGGGGGGACGAGCGAGCTTTCTTT. It specifies CASGGRGDERAFF. This chain links TRBV6-1 with TRBJ1-1, with a weak D call TRBD1 (6 bases). Trimming pared 8 bases from V and 10 bases from J, leaving 20 bases between. The V gene's germline CDR1 is MNHNS and CDR2 SASEGT. This CDR3 spans 13 amino acids.

This chain joins TRBV19 and TRBJ1-1, with unresolved D. V dropped 7 bases and J dropped 4 bases, with 13 bases sitting between them. There are 13 residues in the CDR3. Germline-derived CDR1 and CDR2 are LNHDA and SQIVND (reference sequence). Written as DNA, the CDR3 is TGTGCCAGTAAACCCCAAGGAGGCACTGAAGCTTTCTTT. This encodes CASKPQGGTEAFF.

This chain joins TRBV29-1 and TRBJ2-2; D is unclear. The CDR3 is made up of 13 amino acids. The germline CDR1 and CDR2 sequences are SQVTM and ANQGSEA. Trimming left V 7 bases short and J 7 bases short, with 16 bases between. CDR3 region: CSGASVRNGELFF. In nucleotides, the CDR3 is TGCAGCGGCGCCTCAGTTAGGAACGGGGAGCTGTTTTTT.

The DNA for the CDR3 is TGTGCCAGTAGTATAGTTCAGGCGGGACGGGAGACCCAGTACTTC. Translation: CASSIVQAGRETQYF. The V and J genes are TRBV19 and TRBJ2-5, with a possible D match to TRBD2 (6 bases). Trimming stripped 1 base from V and 5 bases from J, with 14 bases between. Germline V gives CDR1 LNHDA, CDR2 SQIVND (reference sequence). This CDR3 has 15 amino acids.

The chain joins TRBV18 to TRBJ2-7, with D perhaps TRBD2 (6 bases). The CDR3 sequence is 17 residues long. The V and J ends lost 1 base and 0 bases respectively, with 16 bases between them. Germline values: CDR1 KGHSH, CDR2 LQKENI. CDR3 sequence (DNA): TGTGCCAGCTCACCACTCGGGATGGGGGGATCCTCCTACGAGCAGTACTTC. Amino acid sequence: CASSPLGMGGSSYEQYF.

The V call is TRBV6-6, the J call TRBJ2-7; 9 nucleotides align to TRBD1. CDR1 is MNHNY, CDR2 SVGAGI, per germline (reference sequence). The ends lost 6 bases at V and 5 bases at J; junction bases unmatched: 11. This CDR3 region has 15 residues. In nucleotides, the CDR3 is TGTGCCAGCAGCGATCCCGGGACAGGGTACCACGAGCAGTACTTC. It encodes CASSDPGTGYHEQYF.

This clone was recorded only once. This chain connects TRBV6-6 to TRBJ2-4; TRBD2 might be the D (6 bases). The V gene's germline CDR1 is MNHNY and CDR2 SVGAGI (reference sequence). The CDR3 runs 13 residues. Trimming cost V 7 bases and J 8 bases, with 15 bases left between them. CDR3 DNA sequence: TGTGCCAGCACTTTGACTAGGGCGCACATTCAGTACTTC. It is translated as CASTLTRAHIQYF.

About this clone: The sample carries other DNA sequences with the same CDR3. J is TRBJ2-1 and V is TRBV30; D remains ambiguous. The V end lost 0 bases, the J end lost 9 bases, and 9 bases lay between the germline ends. The germline CDR1 and CDR2 sequences are GTSNPN and SVGIG (reference sequence). The CDR3 is 12 amino acids. CDR3 DNA sequence: TGTGCCTGGAGTGTACTGGCACCTGAGCAGTTCTTC. It codes for CAWSVLAPEQFF.

The V and J genes are TRBV7-6 and TRBJ1-3; no clear D. Germline V gene lookup returns CDR1 SGHVS and CDR2 FNYEAQ. CDR3 length: 16 residues. Trimming removed 0 bases at V and 0 bases at J, with 9 bases between. CDR3 amino acids: CASSLALPGSGNTIYF. In DNA, the CDR3 is TGTGCCAGCAGCTTAGCGTTGCCAGGCTCTGGAAACACCATATATTTT.